The entry below gives a single TCR beta chain sequence along with its context. Its cognate antigen is unknown. Time point defined: week 11, during vaccination. The content of each vaccine dose was 300 ug of mutant IDH1 20-mer peptide, and topical imiquimod accompanied it. The entry originates in a study of a mutant IDH1 vaccine in newly diagnosed glioma. Turning to the study itself: Previous treatment comprised radiotherapy, temozolomide, or both, mostly both.

Germline CDR1 SGDLS, CDR2 YYNGEE. This CDR3 is built from 16 residues. The V and J ends lost 0 bases and 0 bases respectively, with 7 bases between them. TCRdb's table, derived via immunoSEQ multiplex PCR, lists solely in-frame clones and lacks some. The sample comprises more than 50,000 clones, 80% of which are singletons, and approximately 6.1% rests with the top ten. The sequences come from PBMCs, collected from a glioma patient whose treatment included an IDH1 peptide vaccine. The chain employs TRBV9 and TRBJ2-6; D is unclear. The TCR originated in a man in his forties or fifties with glioma. This CDR3 is CASSVATSSGANVLTF. The CDR3 DNA reads TGTGCCAGCAGCGTAGCTACCAGCTCTGGGGCCAACGTCCTGACTTTC.